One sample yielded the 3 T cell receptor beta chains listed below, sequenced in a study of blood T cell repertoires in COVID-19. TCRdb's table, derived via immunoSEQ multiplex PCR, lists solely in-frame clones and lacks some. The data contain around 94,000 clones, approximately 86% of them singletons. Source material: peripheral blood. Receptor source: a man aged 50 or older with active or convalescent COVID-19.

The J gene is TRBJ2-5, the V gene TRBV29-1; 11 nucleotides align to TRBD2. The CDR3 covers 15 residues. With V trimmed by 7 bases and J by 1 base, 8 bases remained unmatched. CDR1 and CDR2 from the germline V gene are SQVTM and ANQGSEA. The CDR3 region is CSGLPTSGAQETQYF. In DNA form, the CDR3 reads TGCAGCGGCCTACCGACTAGCGGGGCCCAAGAGACCCAGTACTTC.

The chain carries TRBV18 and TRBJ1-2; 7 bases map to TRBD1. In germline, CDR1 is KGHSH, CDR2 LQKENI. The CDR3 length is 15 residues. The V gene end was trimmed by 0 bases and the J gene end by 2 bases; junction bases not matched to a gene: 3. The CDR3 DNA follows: TGTGCCAGCTCACCACCGAGCAGGGGGAACTATGGCTACACCTTC. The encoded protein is CASSPPSRGNYGYTF.

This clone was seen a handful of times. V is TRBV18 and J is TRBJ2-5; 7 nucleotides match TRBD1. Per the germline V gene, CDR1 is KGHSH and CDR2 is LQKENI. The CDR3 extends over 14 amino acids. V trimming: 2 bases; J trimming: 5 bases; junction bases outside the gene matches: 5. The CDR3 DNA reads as TGTGCCAGCTCACCAAGAACAGGGGAGGAGACCCAGTACTTC. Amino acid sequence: CASSPRTGEETQYF.